Each of the 17 T cell receptor beta chains below was sequenced from the same sample in a study of shared clonotypes between healthy human individuals (TCRdb year 2020). The library was obtained by the immunoSEQ multiplex PCR assay. Imported from immuneACCESS, the table was reduced by TCRdb to in-frame sequences with V and J called. These copies leave out some clones; in studies compared against another copy, an unresolved V gene accounts for under half, and the cause of the remainder is not known. The sample table contains just over 2,000,000 clones; only one count was recorded for roughly 94% of them. Together, the top ten hold 0.1% to 0.15% of the sample. The specimen sequenced was naive CD4+ T cells sorted from blood. Sample cell subset or site, as interpreted from the label and publication: CD45RA+ positively selected. The receptors come from a man between 18 and 29 years old in good health.

The gene calls are TRBV20-1 and TRBJ2-7; a weak D match, TRBD1 (5 bases). Looked up from germline, CDR1 is DFQATT and CDR2 is SNEGSKA (reference sequence). V lost 6 bases to trimming and J lost 6 bases, with 12 bases between them. CDR3 length: 11 amino acids. The CDR3 is CSAITGFEQYF. CDR3 nucleotides: TGCAGTGCGATCACAGGTTTCGAGCAGTACTTC.

The CDR3 bases are TGTGCCAGCAGCGTAATGGGGGGTTCCTACAATGAGCAGTTCTTC. It translates to CASSVMGGSYNEQFF. The chain employs TRBV9 and TRBJ2-1; possible D gene TRBD2, 6 bases. Germline-derived CDR1 and CDR2 are SGDLS and YYNGEE. V lost 1 base and J 1 base, leaving 9 bases between the germline ends. The CDR3 has 15 amino acids.

The CDR3 loop reads CASSTVNEQYF. For the CDR3, the DNA is TGTGCCAGCTCAACGGTAAACGAGCAGTACTTC. The chain joins TRBV18 to TRBJ2-7; no clear D gene. V lost 5 bases, J lost 5 bases, and 7 bases lay in between. Germline lookup yields CDR1 KGHSH and CDR2 LQKENI. This CDR3 is built from 11 residues. Full variable domain (remainder filled in from reference TRBV18 and TRBJ2-7): NAGVMQNPRHLVRRRGQEARLRCSPMKGHSHVYWYRQLPEEGLKFMVYLQKENIIDESGMPKERFSAEFPKEGPSILRIQQVVRGDSAAYFCASSTVNEQYFGPGTRLTVT.

This chain links TRBV18 with TRBJ2-1; D is uncertain. Trimming cost V 3 bases and J 12 bases, with 9 bases left between them. Germline values: CDR1 KGHSH, CDR2 LQKENI. This CDR3 has 11 amino acids. The CDR3 coding sequence is TGTGCCAGCTCACCTACGAAAGGGCAGTTCTTC. This sequence encodes CASSPTKGQFF.

The chain links TRBV5-1 to TRBJ2-5; D gene uncertain. The CDR3 loop spans 10 amino acids. CDR1 and CDR2 from the germline V gene are SGHRS and YFSETQ. Trimming cost V 4 bases and J 7 bases, with 5 bases left between them. The CDR3 sequence is CASSGGTQYF. The CDR3 coding sequence is TGCGCCAGCAGCGGCGGGACCCAGTACTTC.

The chain recombines TRBV7-2 with TRBJ2-7; 7 nucleotides match TRBD2. The CDR3 contains 16 residues. Germline trimming cut 1 base from V and 0 bases from J; bases unmatched to any gene: 6. Germline CDR1 is SGHTA and CDR2 is FQGNSA. As DNA, the CDR3 is TGTGCCAGCAGCTTAGTATCGGGGGGACCCTCCTACGAGCAGTACTTC. Its translation is CASSLVSGGPSYEQYF.

This clone was recorded only once. The CDR3 is CASSVDSRGTSGELFF. For the CDR3, the DNA is TGTGCCAGCAGCGTAGATAGCAGGGGAACCTCCGGGGAGCTGTTTTTT. V usage is TRBV9 and J usage is TRBJ2-2; possibly TRBD1 for D (6 bases). The V end lost 0 bases, the J end lost 6 bases, and 15 bases lay between the germline ends. The CDR3 totals 16 residues. Germline CDR1 SGDLS, CDR2 YYNGEE. Filled out from reference TRBV9 and TRBJ2-2, the complete variable domain reads DSGVTQTPKHLITATGQRVTLRCSPRSGDLSVYWYQQSLDQGLQFLIQYYNGEERAKGNILERFSAQQFPDLHSELNLSSLELGDSALYFCASSVDSRGTSGELFFGEGSRLTVL.

The V gene is TRBV28, the J gene TRBJ2-3; 11 nucleotides agree with TRBD2. Germline loops: CDR1 MDHEN, CDR2 SYDVKM. The CDR3 is 16 amino acids. V gave up 6 bases and J gave up 5 bases; unmatched junction bases: 10. The CDR3 here is CASSRSLAGGGDTQYF. DNA for the CDR3: TGTGCCAGCAGCCGCTCCCTAGCGGGAGGAGGAGATACGCAGTATTTT.

V is TRBV2 and J is TRBJ2-3; D is perhaps TRBD1 or TRBD2 (5 bases each). The CDR3 spans 14 residues. V dropped 8 bases and J dropped 6 bases, with 18 bases sitting between them. Germline CDR1 reads SNHLY; CDR2 reads FYNNEI. The CDR3 nucleotides are TGTGCCAGCGGAACTCGGGACCCCCCGGATACGCAGTATTTT. Its protein is CASGTRDPPDTQYF. The whole variable domain, remainder taken from reference TRBV2 and TRBJ2-3, is EPEVTQTPSHQVTQMGQEVILRCVPISNHLYFYWYRQILGQKVEFLVSFYNNEISEKSEIFDDQFSVERPDGSNFTLKIRSTKLEDSAMYFCASGTRDPPDTQYFGPGTRLTVL.

The genes are TRBV7-6 and TRBJ2-1, with TRBD2 matching over 10 bases. Germline loops: CDR1 SGHVS, CDR2 FNYEAQ. J gave up 7 bases and V 5 bases, and 11 bases lay outside the gene matches. This CDR3 spans 16 amino acids. The CDR3 nucleotides are TGTGCCAGCAGCCTGAGCGGGGGGGCGAAAAGGAATGAGCAGTTCTTC. Translated: CASSLSGGAKRNEQFF.

The chain has TRBV6-1 and TRBJ2-7; possible D gene TRBD2, 5 bases. This CDR3 has 13 amino acids. Germline V gene lookup returns CDR1 MNHNS and CDR2 SASEGT. Trimming took off 8 bases at V and 6 bases at J, with 17 bases between the two ends. The CDR3 DNA is TGTGCCAGCTCCGGGGAGCGCGCAATCGAGCAGTACTTC. It yields the protein CASSGERAIEQYF.

This sequence joins TRBV4-1 and TRBJ1-5; D unclear. V was cut by 1 base and J by 3 bases, with 7 bases left in between. CDR3 size: 14 residues. From germline, CDR1 is MGHRA and CDR2 YSYEKL. DNA of the CDR3: TGCGCCAGCAGCCAAGGACAACCCAATCAGCCCCAGCATTTT. Amino acid sequence: CASSQGQPNQPQHF.

The chain has TRBV7-8 and TRBJ2-7; D possibly matches TRBD1 or TRBD2 (5 bases each). Germline V gene lookup returns CDR1 SGHVS and CDR2 FQNEAQ. The V end was cut by 6 bases, the J end by 2 bases, with 11 bases between. CDR3 length: 13 residues. CDR3: CASRGGGTYEQYF. Here the CDR3 DNA reads TGTGCCAGCAGGGGTGGGGGTACCTACGAGCAGTACTTC.

The chain's CDR3 is CASRQVVTYEQYF. The CDR3 nucleotides read TGTGCCAGCAGACAGGTCGTAACCTACGAGCAGTACTTC. This rearrangement joins TRBV2 to TRBJ2-7; D might be TRBD1 (5 bases). This CDR3 is 13 amino acids long. The ends were cut back, 6 bases at V and 2 bases at J, with 11 bases in the middle. Germline V gene lookup returns CDR1 SNHLY and CDR2 FYNNEI.

The V and J genes are TRBV6-5 and TRBJ1-2, with D unresolved. The CDR3 length is 16 residues. Trimming left V 3 bases short and J 6 bases short, with 20 bases between. From germline, CDR1 is MNHEY and CDR2 SVGAGI. CDR3 residues: CASSYIQDPSINGYTF. The CDR3 nucleotides are TGTGCCAGCAGTTATATCCAGGACCCTTCGATCAATGGCTACACCTTC.

About this clone itself: The same CDR3 arises from other DNA sequences in this sample as well. The V gene is TRBV4-1, the J gene TRBJ1-5, with no clear D. CDR3 length: 15 amino acids. Germline V gives CDR1 MGHRA, CDR2 YSYEKL. The V and J ends lost 1 base and 1 base respectively, with 8 bases between them. CDR3 region: CASSQGGGSNQPQHF. DNA of the CDR3: TGCGCCAGCAGCCAAGGCGGAGGGAGCAATCAGCCCCAGCATTTT.

This clone has ten or more counts. The V gene is TRBV28, the J gene TRBJ1-6, with TRBD1 matching 9 bases. The germline gives CDR1 MDHEN, CDR2 SYDVKM. The CDR3 spans 19 residues. Trimming cost V 7 bases and J 15 bases; bases outside gene matches: 28. CDR3 DNA: TGTGCCAGCATCGCTGGGGCTGGGACAGGGTCTACCGGGGGCATTCACCTCCACTTT. Translating gives CASIAGAGTGSTGGIHLHF.